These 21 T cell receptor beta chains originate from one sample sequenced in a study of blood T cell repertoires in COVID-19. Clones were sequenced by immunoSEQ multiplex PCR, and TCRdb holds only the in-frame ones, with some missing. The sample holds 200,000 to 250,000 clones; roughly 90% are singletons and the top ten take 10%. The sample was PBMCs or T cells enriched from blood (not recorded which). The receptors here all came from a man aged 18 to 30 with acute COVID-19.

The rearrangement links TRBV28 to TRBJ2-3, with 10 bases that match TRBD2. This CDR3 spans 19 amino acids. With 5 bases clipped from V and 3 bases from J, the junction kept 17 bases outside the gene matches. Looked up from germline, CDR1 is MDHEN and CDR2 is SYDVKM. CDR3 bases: TGTGCCAGCAGTCCACTTAAAGCGGGAGGGCCGTCTATTACAGATACGCAGTATTTT. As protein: CASSPLKAGGPSITDTQYF.

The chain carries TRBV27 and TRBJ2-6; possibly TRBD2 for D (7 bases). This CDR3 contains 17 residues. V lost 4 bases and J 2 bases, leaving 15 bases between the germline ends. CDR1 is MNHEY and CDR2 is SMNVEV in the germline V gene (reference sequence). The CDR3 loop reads CASSWRGLGAGANVLTF. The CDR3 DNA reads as TGTGCCAGCAGTTGGCGGGGGCTCGGGGCTGGGGCCAACGTCCTGACTTTC.

Here the CDR3 reads CSASRERGPNEQFF. The CDR3 DNA reads TGCAGTGCGAGTCGAGAAAGAGGGCCAAATGAGCAGTTCTTC. The chain joins TRBV20-1 to TRBJ2-1, with D possibly matching TRBD2 (5 bases). CDR3 length equals 14 residues. Trimming left V 6 bases short and J 7 bases short, with 19 bases between. From germline, CDR1 is DFQATT and CDR2 SNEGSKA (reference sequence).

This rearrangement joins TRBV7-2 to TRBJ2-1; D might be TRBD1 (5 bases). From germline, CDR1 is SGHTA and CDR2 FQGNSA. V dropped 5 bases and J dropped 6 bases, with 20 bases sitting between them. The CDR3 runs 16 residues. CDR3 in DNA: TGTGCCAGCAGCCCTACGTTTGCAGGGCGCTTCAATGAGCAGTTCTTC. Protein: CASSPTFAGRFNEQFF.

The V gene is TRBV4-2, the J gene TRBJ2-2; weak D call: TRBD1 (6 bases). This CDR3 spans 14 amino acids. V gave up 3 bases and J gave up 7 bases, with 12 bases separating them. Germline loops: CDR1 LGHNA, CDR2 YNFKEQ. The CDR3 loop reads CASSQFRGGGELFF. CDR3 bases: TGTGCCAGCAGCCAGTTCAGGGGTGGCGGGGAGCTGTTTTTT.

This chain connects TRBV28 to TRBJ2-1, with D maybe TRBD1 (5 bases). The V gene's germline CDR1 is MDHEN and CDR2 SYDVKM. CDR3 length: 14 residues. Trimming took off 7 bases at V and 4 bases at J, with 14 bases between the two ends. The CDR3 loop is CASTPGHFYNEQFF. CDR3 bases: TGTGCCAGCACCCCAGGGCACTTTTACAATGAGCAGTTCTTC.

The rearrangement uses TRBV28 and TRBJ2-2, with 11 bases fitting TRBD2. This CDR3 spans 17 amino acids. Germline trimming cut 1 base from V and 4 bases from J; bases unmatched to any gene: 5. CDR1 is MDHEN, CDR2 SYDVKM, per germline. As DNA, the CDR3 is TGTGCCAGCAGTTTATTTACTAGCGGGAGTGTCACCGGGGAGCTGTTTTTT. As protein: CASSLFTSGSVTGELFF.

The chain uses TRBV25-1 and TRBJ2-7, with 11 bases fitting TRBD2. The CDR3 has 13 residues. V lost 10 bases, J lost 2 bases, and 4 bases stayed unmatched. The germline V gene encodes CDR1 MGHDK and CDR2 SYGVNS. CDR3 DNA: TGTGCCACTCAACTAGCGGGGGCCTACGAGCAGTACTTC. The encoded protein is CATQLAGAYEQYF.

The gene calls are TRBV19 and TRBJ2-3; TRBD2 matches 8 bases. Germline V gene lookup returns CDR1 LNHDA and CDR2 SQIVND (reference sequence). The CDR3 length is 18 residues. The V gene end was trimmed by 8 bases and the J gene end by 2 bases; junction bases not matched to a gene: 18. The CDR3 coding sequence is TGTGCCAGTTCCAAGGCGACCACTAGCGGACCCACCACAGATACGCAGTATTTT. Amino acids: CASSKATTSGPTTDTQYF.

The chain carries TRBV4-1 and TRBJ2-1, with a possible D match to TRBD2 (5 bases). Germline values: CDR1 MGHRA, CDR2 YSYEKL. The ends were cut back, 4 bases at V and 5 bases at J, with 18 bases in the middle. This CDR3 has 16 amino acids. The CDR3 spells CASSLRPSRENNEQFF. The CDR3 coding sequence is TGCGCCAGCAGCCTCAGACCCTCGAGGGAGAACAATGAGCAGTTCTTC.

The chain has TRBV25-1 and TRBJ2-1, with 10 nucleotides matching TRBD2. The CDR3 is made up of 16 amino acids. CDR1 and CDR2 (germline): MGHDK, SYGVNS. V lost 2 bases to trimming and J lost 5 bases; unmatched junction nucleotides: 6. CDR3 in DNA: TGTGCCAGCAGTGAAGTACTAGCGGGATATGACAATGAGCAGTTCTTC. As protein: CASSEVLAGYDNEQFF.

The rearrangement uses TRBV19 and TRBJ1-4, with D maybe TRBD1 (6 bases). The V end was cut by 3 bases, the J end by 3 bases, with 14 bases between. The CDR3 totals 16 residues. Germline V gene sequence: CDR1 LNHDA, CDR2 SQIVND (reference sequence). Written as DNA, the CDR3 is TGTGCCAGTAGTATCATGGGGGCAGGATCTAATGAAAAACTGTTTTTT. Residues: CASSIMGAGSNEKLFF.

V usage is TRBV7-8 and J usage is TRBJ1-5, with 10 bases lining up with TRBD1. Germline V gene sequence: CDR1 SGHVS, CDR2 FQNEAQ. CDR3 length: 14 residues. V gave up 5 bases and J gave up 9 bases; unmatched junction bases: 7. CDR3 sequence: CASSPGTGELPQHF. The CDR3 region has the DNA TGTGCCAGCAGCCCTGGGACAGGGGAGCTGCCCCAGCATTTT.

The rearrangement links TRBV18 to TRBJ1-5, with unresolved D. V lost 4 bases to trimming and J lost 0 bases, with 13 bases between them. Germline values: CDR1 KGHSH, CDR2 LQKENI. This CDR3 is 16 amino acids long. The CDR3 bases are TGTGCCAGCTCACGCTCGAACGGTGATAGCAATCAGCCCCAGCATTTT. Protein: CASSRSNGDSNQPQHF.

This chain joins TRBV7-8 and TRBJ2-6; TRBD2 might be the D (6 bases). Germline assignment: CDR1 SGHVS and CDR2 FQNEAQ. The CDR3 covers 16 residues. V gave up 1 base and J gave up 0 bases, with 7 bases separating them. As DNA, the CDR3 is TGTGCCAGCAGCTTAGGGAGGGTCTCTGGGGCCAACGTCCTGACTTTC. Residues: CASSLGRVSGANVLTF.

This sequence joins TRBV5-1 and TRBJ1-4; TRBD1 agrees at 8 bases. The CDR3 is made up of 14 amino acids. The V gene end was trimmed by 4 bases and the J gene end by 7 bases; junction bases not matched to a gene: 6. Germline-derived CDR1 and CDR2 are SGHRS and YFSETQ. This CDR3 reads CASSATGGSEKLFF. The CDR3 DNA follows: TGCGCCAGCAGCGCTACAGGGGGTTCTGAAAAACTGTTTTTT.

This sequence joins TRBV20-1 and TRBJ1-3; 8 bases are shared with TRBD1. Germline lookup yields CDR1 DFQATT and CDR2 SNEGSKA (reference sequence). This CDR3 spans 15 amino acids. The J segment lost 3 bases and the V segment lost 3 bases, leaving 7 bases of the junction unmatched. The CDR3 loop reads CSASSTGGDGNTIYF. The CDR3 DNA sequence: TGCAGTGCTAGTTCAACAGGGGGGGATGGAAACACCATATATTTT.

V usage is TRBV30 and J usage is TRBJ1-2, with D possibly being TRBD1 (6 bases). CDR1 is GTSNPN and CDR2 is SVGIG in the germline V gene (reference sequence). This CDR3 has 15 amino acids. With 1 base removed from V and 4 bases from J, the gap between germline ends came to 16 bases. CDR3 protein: CAWSAQGFLIYGYTF. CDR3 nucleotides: TGTGCCTGGAGTGCTCAGGGGTTCCTAATCTATGGCTACACCTTC.

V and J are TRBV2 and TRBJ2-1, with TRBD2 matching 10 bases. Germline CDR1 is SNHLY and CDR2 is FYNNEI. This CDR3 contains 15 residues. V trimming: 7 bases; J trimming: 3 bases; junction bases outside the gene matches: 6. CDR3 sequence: CASTASGSGYNEQFF. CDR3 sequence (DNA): TGTGCCAGCACAGCTAGCGGGAGTGGCTACAATGAGCAGTTCTTC. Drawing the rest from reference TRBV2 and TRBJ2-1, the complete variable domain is EPEVTQTPSHQVTQMGQEVILRCVPISNHLYFYWYRQILGQKVEFLVSFYNNEISEKSEIFDDQFSVERPDGSNFTLKIRSTKLEDSAMYFCASTASGSGYNEQFFGPGTRLTVL.

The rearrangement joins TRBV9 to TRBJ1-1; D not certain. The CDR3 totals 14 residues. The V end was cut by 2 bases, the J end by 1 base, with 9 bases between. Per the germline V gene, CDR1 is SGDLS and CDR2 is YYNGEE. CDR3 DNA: TGTGCCAGCAGCGTGGGGAGTGGGAACACTGAAGCTTTCTTT. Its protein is CASSVGSGNTEAFF. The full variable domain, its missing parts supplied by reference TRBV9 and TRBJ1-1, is DSGVTQTPKHLITATGQRVTLRCSPRSGDLSVYWYQQSLDQGLQFLIQYYNGEERAKGNILERFSAQQFPDLHSELNLSSLELGDSALYFCASSVGSGNTEAFFGQGTRLTVV.

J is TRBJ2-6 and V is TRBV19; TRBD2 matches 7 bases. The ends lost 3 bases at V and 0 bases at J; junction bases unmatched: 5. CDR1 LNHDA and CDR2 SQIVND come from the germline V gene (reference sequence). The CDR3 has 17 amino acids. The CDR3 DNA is TGTGCCAGTAGTATTCGGGGGGTAAGCTCTGGGGCCAACGTCCTGACTTTC. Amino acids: CASSIRGVSSGANVLTF. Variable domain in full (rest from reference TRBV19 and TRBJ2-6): DGGITQSPKYLFRKEGQNVTLSCEQNLNHDAMYWYRQDPGQGLRLIYYSQIVNDFQKGDIAEGYSVSREKKESFPLTVTSAQKNPTAFYLCASSIRGVSSGANVLTFGAGSRLTVL.